Following are 10 T cell receptor beta chains from one sample sequenced in a study of shared clonotypes between healthy human individuals. CD45RO-negative, CCR7-selected cells formed the naive CD8 fraction, which excluded terminally differentiated effector memory CD45RA+ cells. The method was immunoSEQ multiplex PCR; TCRdb's version includes in-frame clones alone and lacks a portion of them. The sample lists some 2,100,000 clones, roughly 91% occurring once. The source material was naive CD8+ T cells from PBMCs. The receptors stem from a man between 18 and 35 years old in good health. Some clones in this sample may be carry-over from other donors' samples.

The chain employs TRBV10-3 and TRBJ2-7; TRBD2 matches at 8 bases. Germline assignment: CDR1 ENHRY and CDR2 SYGVKD. This CDR3 is 17 amino acids long. J gave up 3 bases and V 5 bases, and 15 bases lay outside the gene matches. The CDR3 protein is CAISTPREGEGLYEQYF. CDR3 coding DNA: TGTGCCATCAGTACCCCCCGGGAGGGGGAGGGCCTCTACGAGCAGTACTTC.

The chain carries TRBV7-2 and TRBJ2-4; D not certain. Germline CDR1 is SGHTA and CDR2 is FQGNSA. Trimming took off 2 bases at V and 5 bases at J, with 10 bases between the two ends. The CDR3 is 14 amino acids. The CDR3 DNA follows: TGTGCCAGCAGCTTATCACGGGTCCAAAACATTCAGTACTTC. Amino acids: CASSLSRVQNIQYF.

This rearrangement joins TRBV6-1 to TRBJ2-7; weak D call: TRBD1 (5 bases). Germline assignment: CDR1 MNHNS and CDR2 SASEGT. The CDR3 loop spans 14 amino acids. V lost 4 bases and J 2 bases, leaving 12 bases between the germline ends. CDR3 sequence: CASSVRQLPYEQYF. DNA for the CDR3: TGTGCCAGCAGTGTCCGACAGCTCCCCTACGAGCAGTACTTC.

With respect to this clone: Other DNA sequences from this sample encode an identical CDR3 as well. This sequence joins TRBV6-1 and TRBJ2-7; D may correspond to TRBD1 or TRBD2 (6 bases each). Germline CDR1 MNHNS, CDR2 SASEGT. The CDR3 loop spans 14 amino acids. The germline V and J ends were trimmed by 4 bases and 2 bases, with 12 bases remaining between them. CDR3 in DNA: TGTGCCAGCAGTGCCGGGGGCGAAGCCTACGAGCAGTACTTC. Its protein is CASSAGGEAYEQYF.

The chain combines TRBV5-1 with TRBJ2-7; 10 bases are a match to TRBD2. Germline CDR1 is SGHRS and CDR2 is YFSETQ. The CDR3 length is 14 residues. V gave up 4 bases and J gave up 3 bases; unmatched junction bases: 4. The CDR3 is CASSRTSGSYEQYF. For the CDR3, the DNA is TGCGCCAGCAGCAGGACTAGCGGCAGCTACGAGCAGTACTTC.

This chain links TRBV6-5 with TRBJ1-2; maybe TRBD1 (5 bases). The CDR3 contains 12 residues. CDR1 is MNHEY, CDR2 SVGAGI, per germline. V gave up 5 bases and J gave up 5 bases, with 9 bases separating them. CDR3 sequence: CASSTTAYGYTF. CDR3 in DNA: TGTGCCAGCAGTACGACAGCGTATGGCTACACCTTC.

The chain has TRBV27 and TRBJ2-7; 7 bases fit TRBD2. The CDR3 is 13 amino acids. Germline V CDR1 and CDR2: MNHEY, SMNVEV (reference sequence). Trimming took 5 bases from V and 4 from J; bases not matched to a gene: 5. CDR3: CASSRGSLYEQYF. For the CDR3, the DNA is TGTGCCAGCAGTCGCGGGAGCCTATACGAGCAGTACTTC.

The J gene is TRBJ1-5, the V gene TRBV28, with 8 bases identical to TRBD1. The germline gives CDR1 MDHEN, CDR2 SYDVKM. Unmatched junction bases numbered 9, after V lost 3 bases and J lost 11 bases. This CDR3 spans 14 amino acids. The CDR3 loop is CASSLGQVWVTQHF. The CDR3 DNA sequence: TGTGCCAGCAGTTTGGGACAGGTGTGGGTGACCCAGCATTTT.

This chain joins TRBV19 and TRBJ2-7; no firm D call. Germline assignment: CDR1 LNHDA and CDR2 SQIVND (reference sequence). Trimming took off 5 bases at V and 9 bases at J, with 17 bases between the two ends. The CDR3 totals 13 residues. The CDR3 here is CASSFPERLGQYF. The DNA of the CDR3 is TGTGCCAGTAGTTTCCCCGAGCGATTGGGGCAGTACTTC.

The CDR3 coding sequence is TGTGCCAGCAGCTTGGATCTAGCGGGAACAGAGACCCAGTACTTC. It is translated as CASSLDLAGTETQYF. The gene calls are TRBV5-4 and TRBJ2-5, with 9 bases aligning to TRBD2. Germline values: CDR1 SGHNT, CDR2 YYREEE (reference sequence). The CDR3 spans 15 residues. The trim removed 0 bases at V and 4 bases at J, leaving 4 bases unmatched.